This section outlines one TCR beta chain sequence together with its context. This clonotype turned up a few times. No antigen is known for it. Base qualities are not at hand, and no much larger clone is one base apart. From V the trimming removes 7 bases and from J it removes 4 bases, while the gene matches leave 6 bases of the junction unaccounted for. From the cysteine up to the phenylalanine, the CDR3 has a length of 15 residues. CDR3 DNA only is kept here, 45 bases in frame from base 1. Library preparation employed UMI-ligation and nested PCR. An equimolar mix of two oligonucleotides covering both TRBC1 and TRBC2 was used as the beta constant-region primer. Four rounds of PCR were used to amplify ligated cDNA, with nested alpha and beta constant-region primers being used together with the SP2 primer. A single-stranded oligonucleotide carrying the SP2 primer and a 12-nucleotide UMI was ligated to the 3' end of the cDNA by T4 RNA ligase 1. Incubation of the ligation reaction lasted roughly 19-24 hours at 16 degrees C. To avoid over-amplification, PCR2 was usually performed as a SYBR Green qPCR and halted once a predetermined threshold was reached. All purifications after the first were performed with Agencourt AMPure XP magnetic beads. Libraries were quantified by Qubit and checked on a TapeStation, with a main peak expected near 650 bp. Sequencing of the pooled libraries was done on an Illumina MiSeq using v2 2x251 paired-end kits, which typically yielded roughly 0.9-2.2 million reads per sample. Each sample's library went into the pool at 4 to 5 nM, and roughly 5-7.5% PhiX was added to help with cluster recognition. Concerning the study's data processing: V and J genes were assigned to Demultiplexor-processed FASTQ reads by Decombinator through tag matching, with a single base-pair mismatch being allowed. UMIs were used by Collapsinator to correct both sequencing errors and frequency errors arising from PCR heterogeneity. TCRs were translated and CDR3s were extracted from the conserved cysteine to the FGXG phenylalanine by CDR3Translator, with non-productive sequences being flagged. Gini, Shannon entropy and inverse Simpson indices were calculated on repertoires subsampled to equal numbers of UMI-defined TCRs. Within the linear range, a power law was fitted to clonotype abundance distributions using maximum likelihood. When run on a single naive CD8 sample, MIGEC and the pipeline yielded similar UMI counts, similar unique TCR numbers and similar clonal distributions. One analysis removed from the naive repertoire any naive TCRs that were also found in any memory subset from the same donor. A set of under 8,500 CMV-associated CDR3 sequences, compiled from VDJdb and a published dataset, was used to search the repertoires. TCRdb handled the public reads itself, with Q25 trimming in fastp and clone calling in MiXCR, and kept productive beta chains. CDR3 protein duplicates are merged, each entry listing the most common genes and DNA. TCRdb's processing, not the authors', yielded these V and J calls. For this sample the table gives 120,000 to 150,000 distinct CDR3 sequences, of which 15% to 20% were detected only once. The ten biggest clones cover approximately 0.58% of the sample.

TCR alpha and beta chain libraries were amplified separately from the second PCR step onward. Donor CMV status was determined by IFNgamma production from CD4+ T cells after overnight stimulation of fresh PBMCs with CMV viral lysate. CD4 T cells were positively selected with Miltenyi beads, followed by positive selection of CD8 T cells from the CD4-negative fraction. Cells were stained for CD3, CD4, CD8, CD45RA, CD27 and a live/dead dye and were sorted on a BD Aria II into four subsets based on CD45RA and CD27. Blood came from a few healthy volunteers, each fractionated into CD4 and CD8 T cells and then into four differentiation subsets. Approximately 120 ml of peripheral blood was collected from each donor, and PBMC were isolated by Ficoll-Paque PLUS density-gradient centrifugation. After sorting, cells were lysed in RLT buffer, RNA was extracted using a Qiagen RNeasy kit, and the extracted RNA was stored at -80 degrees C.

This sample is part of a study of naive and memory T cell subsets (dated 2017 in TCRdb). Regarding the research as a whole: An open-source, UMI-based TCR alpha and beta sequencing pipeline was applied to sorted naive and memory peripheral blood T cell subsets. RNA was DNase-treated and reverse transcribed with TCR constant-region primers, mostly using SuperScript III. Complete agreement was observed between the functional CMV T cell responses and the IgG serology results.

The investigation overall reported the following: A few larger clonotypes were present in naive repertoires, particularly the CD8 repertoires, and these clonotypes were possibly memory cells re-expressing CD45RA. No ground truth was available to validate the repertoire findings for the naive and memory subsets. RNA-based TCR counts may be affected by expression changes linked to T cell activation and differentiation. Once error correction was done, more than 85% of naive TCR sequences showed up just once, which made the naive abundance distributions much steeper than those of the memory subsets. Each clonotype was defined as a single alpha or beta chain sequence rather than as a paired alpha/beta receptor. In both CD4 and CD8 cells, a rise in Gini index and a fall in Shannon and inverse Simpson diversity were observed from naive through CM, EM and EMRA. The abundance of TCRs followed a power law with an exponent that differed between naive and memory subsets yet stayed consistent across the three individuals.

The chain employs TRBV12-3 or TRBV12-4 and TRBJ2-1; 11 bases in the middle match TRBD1. Sequencing used naive CD8+ T cells from blood. The cell subset or site label on this specimen signifies: naive T cells, CD45RA high CD27+. This sequence was found in a human donor in good health. The CDR3 here reads CASNWDRGGYNEQFF. The DNA reads TGTGCCAGCAATTGGGACAGGGGGGGTTACAATGAGCAGTTCTTC.